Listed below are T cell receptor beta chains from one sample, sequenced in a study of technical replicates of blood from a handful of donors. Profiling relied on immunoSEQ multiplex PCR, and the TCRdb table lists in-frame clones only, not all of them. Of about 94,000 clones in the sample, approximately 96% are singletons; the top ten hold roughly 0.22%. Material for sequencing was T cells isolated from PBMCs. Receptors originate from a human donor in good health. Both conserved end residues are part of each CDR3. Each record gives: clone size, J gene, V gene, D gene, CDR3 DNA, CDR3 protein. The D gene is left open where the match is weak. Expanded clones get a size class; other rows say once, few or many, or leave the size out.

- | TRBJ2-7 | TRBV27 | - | TGTGCCAGCAGTTTTGCGGGACCTAACTACGAGCAGTACTTC | CASSFAGPNYEQYF
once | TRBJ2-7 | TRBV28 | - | TGTGCCAGCAATTTGGGTCGGAGAACTCTTCCCTACGAGCAGTACTTC | CASNLGRRTLPYEQYF
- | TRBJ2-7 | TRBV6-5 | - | TGTGCCAGCAGCCCCGGGAGATACGAGCAGTACTTC | CASSPGRYEQYF
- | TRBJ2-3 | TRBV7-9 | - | TGTGCCAGCAGCCCTCCAGGGGCCAGCACAGATACGCAGTATTTT | CASSPPGASTDTQYF
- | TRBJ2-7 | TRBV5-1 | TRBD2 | TGCGCCAGCAGCCCCAGGGAGGGAACCTCCTACGAGCAGTACTTC | CASSPREGTSYEQYF
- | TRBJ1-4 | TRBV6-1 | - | TGTGCCAGCAGGGACAGACAAGCAACTAATGAAAAACTGTTTTTT | CASRDRQATNEKLFF
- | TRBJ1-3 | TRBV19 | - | TGTGCCAGTAGTATAACAGGGACCTCTGGAAACACCATATATTTT | CASSITGTSGNTIYF
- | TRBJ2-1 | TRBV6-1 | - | TGTGCCAGCAGTGAAGACGCCCTGGCTAGTATGTATGAGCAGTTCTTC | CASSEDALASMYEQFF
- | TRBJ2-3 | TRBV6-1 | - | TGTGCCAGCAGTGAAATACAGGGGACTAGCACAGATACGCAGTATTTT | CASSEIQGTSTDTQYF
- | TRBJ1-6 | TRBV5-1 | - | TGCGCCAGCGGCCTCATTGCCAGGGACACAAATTCACCCCTCCACTTT | CASGLIARDTNSPLHF
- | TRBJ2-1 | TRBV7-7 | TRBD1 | TGTGCTAGCAGCTTAAGGGACAGGGCGGGGGATGAGCAGTTCTTC | CASSLRDRAGDEQFF
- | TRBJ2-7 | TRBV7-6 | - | TGTGCCAGCAGCTTAGGAACCGGAATTGTCGGGGACGAGCAGTACTTC | CASSLGTGIVGDEQYF
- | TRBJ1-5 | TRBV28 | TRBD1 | TGTGCCAGCAGTAAGGACAGGGTCCTTCAGCCCCAGCATTTT | CASSKDRVLQPQHF
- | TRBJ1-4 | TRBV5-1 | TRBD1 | TGCGCCAGCAGCTTGGGACAGGGTCATGAAAAACTGTTTTTT | CASSLGQGHEKLFF
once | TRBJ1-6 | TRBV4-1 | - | TGCGCCAGCAGCCCCAGGGGTTCTTCACCCCTCCACTTT | CASSPRGSSPLHF
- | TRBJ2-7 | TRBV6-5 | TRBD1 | TGTGCCAGCAGTTACTCGGACAGGGGGGTTTACGAGCAGTACTTC | CASSYSDRGVYEQYF
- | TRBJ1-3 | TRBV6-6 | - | TGTGCCAGCAGTTACTCTCGGGGGTTGTCGGACACCATATATTTT | CASSYSRGLSDTIYF
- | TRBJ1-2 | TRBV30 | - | TGTGCCTGGAGTGAGATTCAGGACTTGGGTGGCTACACCTTC | CAWSEIQDLGGYTF
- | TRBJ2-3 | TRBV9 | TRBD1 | TGTGCCAGCAGCCCCACGACAGGGGGGAGGACAGATACGCAGTATTTT | CASSPTTGGRTDTQYF